One and the same sample provided the 5 T cell receptor beta chains below, sequenced in a study of shared clonotypes between healthy human individuals. The data were produced by immunoSEQ multiplex PCR, yet TCRdb's version contains in-frame clones alone and is incomplete. The table has some 630,000 clones, 72% seen once; the top ten hold approximately 1.8%. Sequenced input: memory CD4+ T cells sorted from blood. The sample's subset: CD45RA-negative fraction. These receptors all come from a woman aged 25 to 39 in good health.

V and J are TRBV13 and TRBJ1-2; 9 nucleotides match TRBD1. The CDR3 is made up of 15 amino acids. The germline gives CDR1 PRHDT, CDR2 FYEKMQ (reference sequence). With V trimmed by 5 bases and J by 4 bases, 8 bases remained unmatched. The CDR3 bases are TGTGCCAGCAGCACAAGACAGGGGGTCACCTATGGCTACACCTTC. The encoded protein is CASSTRQGVTYGYTF.

A few counts support this clone. The CDR3 DNA reads TGTGCCAGTAGTATCGAAGACATTCAGTACTTC. Its translation is CASSIEDIQYF. The genes are TRBV19 and TRBJ2-4; D gene unclear. This CDR3 spans 11 amino acids. Trimming stripped 3 bases from V and 8 bases from J, with 5 bases between. Germline V lookup: CDR1 LNHDA, CDR2 SQIVND (reference sequence). Together with reference TRBV19 and TRBJ2-4, the CDR3 gives the full variable domain: DGGITQSPKYLFRKEGQNVTLSCEQNLNHDAMYWYRQDPGQGLRLIYYSQIVNDFQKGDIAEGYSVSREKKESFPLTVTSAQKNPTAFYLCASSIEDIQYFGAGTRLSVL.

CDR3: CASSLEQVSGANVLTF. The DNA of the CDR3 is TGTGCCAGCAGCTTAGAACAGGTTTCTGGGGCCAACGTCCTGACTTTC. The rearrangement links TRBV5-4 to TRBJ2-6; possibly TRBD1 for D (5 bases). Germline CDR1 is SGHNT and CDR2 is YYREEE (reference sequence). The CDR3 is 16 residues long. Deletions cut 2 bases from V and 1 base from J, with 10 bases between.

As for this clone: This specimen includes other DNA sequences encoding the same CDR3. The chain employs TRBV10-3 and TRBJ2-2, with D possibly TRBD2 on 6 matching bases. There are 16 residues in the CDR3. CDR1 and CDR2 from the germline V gene are ENHRY and SYGVKD. V lost 0 bases to trimming and J lost 5 bases, with 13 bases between them. CDR3 sequence (DNA): TGTGCCATCAGTGAGTCGACCCTGGGGGGAACCGGGGAGCTGTTTTTT. Its translation is CAISESTLGGTGELFF.

V and J are TRBV5-6 and TRBJ2-1; no clear D gene. The V and J ends lost 2 bases and 5 bases respectively, with 8 bases between them. The germline V gene has CDR1 SGHDT and CDR2 YYEEEE. This CDR3 contains 13 residues. The chain's CDR3 is CASSLRNHNEQFF. For the CDR3, the DNA is TGTGCCAGCAGCTTACGCAACCACAATGAGCAGTTCTTC. Full variable domain (outside the CDR3, taken from reference TRBV5-6 and TRBJ2-1): DAGVTQSPTHLIKTRGQQVTLRCSPKSGHDTVSWYQQALGQGPQFIFQYYEEEERQRGNFPDRFSGHQFPNYSSELNVNALLLGDSALYLCASSLRNHNEQFFGPGTRLTVL.